This TCR beta chain was found in a study of molecular identifiers for immune sequencing clone quantification. This clonotype was recorded a few times. Listed TCR primers, together with previously described methods, were used for the bulk TCR libraries. Each CDR3 protein gets one entry after TCRdb re-called the PCR reads with MiXCR. The sample holds around 300,000 distinct CDR3 sequences, 24% seen once. After removal of 1 base from V and 6 bases from J, the junction contained 0 bases not matched to a gene. Looked up from germline, CDR1 is SGDLS and CDR2 is YYNGEE. The CDR3 loop spans 14 amino acids. Researchers sorted naive CD8 T cells as cells that were CD8+CD4-CCR7+CD45RA+.

The sample consisted of naive CD8+ T cells from blood, with Jurkat cell RNA spiked in. Subset in this sample: FACS-sorted CD8+CD4-CCR7+CD45RA+ naive T cells. The receptor was isolated from a human donor in good health. Some libraries in this study had Jurkat cell RNA spiked in. The chain couples TRBV9 to TRBJ2-1; 11 nucleotides line up with TRBD2. DNA for the CDR3: TGTGCCAGCAGCGTAACTAGCGGGAGCAATGAGCAGTTCTTC. Encoded protein: CASSVTSGSNEQFF.